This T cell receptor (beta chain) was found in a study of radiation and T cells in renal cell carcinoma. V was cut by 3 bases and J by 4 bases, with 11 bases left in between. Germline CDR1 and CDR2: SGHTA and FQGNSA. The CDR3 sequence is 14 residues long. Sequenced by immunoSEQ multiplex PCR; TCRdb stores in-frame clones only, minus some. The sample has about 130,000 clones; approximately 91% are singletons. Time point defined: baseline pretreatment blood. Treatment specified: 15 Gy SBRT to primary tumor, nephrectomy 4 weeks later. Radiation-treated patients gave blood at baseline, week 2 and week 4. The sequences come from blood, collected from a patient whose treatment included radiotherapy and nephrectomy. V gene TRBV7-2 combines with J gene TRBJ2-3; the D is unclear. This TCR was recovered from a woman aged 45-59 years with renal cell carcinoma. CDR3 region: CASSFASIADTQYF. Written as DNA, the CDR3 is TGTGCCAGCAGCTTTGCTAGTATCGCAGATACGCAGTATTTT.